This T cell receptor (beta chain) emerged from a study of CD8 T cells in Susac syndrome. In the study overall: Patients with Susac syndrome were therapy-naive, treated with corticosteroids, or treated with intravenous immunoglobulin alone when blood was collected.

CD8+ and CD4+ T cells circulating in blood were sequenced for TCR beta. Negative magnetic isolation gave CD8+ and CD4+ cells; FACS enriched CD8+ TEMRA. RNA was extracted with the RNeasy kit, and a quantity of roughly 0.5 to 1 ug was reverse transcribed using random hexamers. One entry per CDR3 protein, called by TCRdb with MiXCR from the immunoSEQ multiplex PCR reads. The table has some 180,000 distinct CDR3 sequences, over 90% seen once; the top ten hold 0.099%. CDR1 and CDR2 from the germline V gene are SGHDN and FVKESK. CDR3 size: 14 residues. Trimming pared 4 bases from V and 1 base from J, leaving 10 bases between.

The V and J genes are TRBV14 and TRBJ2-5; D remains ambiguous. This receptor was taken from a human donor with Susac syndrome. The sequencing sample was made of CD4+ T cells from PBMCs. CDR3 residues: CASSPRHSQETQYF. CDR3 DNA sequence: TGTGCCAGCAGCCCCCGCCACAGCCAAGAGACCCAGTACTTC. Full variable domain (rest looked up from reference TRBV14 and TRBJ2-5): EAGVTQFPSHSVIEKGQTVTLRCDPISGHDNLYWYRRVMGKEIKFLLHFVKESKQDESGMPNNRFLAERTGGTYSTLKVQPAELEDSGVYFCASSPRHSQETQYFGPGTRLLVL.